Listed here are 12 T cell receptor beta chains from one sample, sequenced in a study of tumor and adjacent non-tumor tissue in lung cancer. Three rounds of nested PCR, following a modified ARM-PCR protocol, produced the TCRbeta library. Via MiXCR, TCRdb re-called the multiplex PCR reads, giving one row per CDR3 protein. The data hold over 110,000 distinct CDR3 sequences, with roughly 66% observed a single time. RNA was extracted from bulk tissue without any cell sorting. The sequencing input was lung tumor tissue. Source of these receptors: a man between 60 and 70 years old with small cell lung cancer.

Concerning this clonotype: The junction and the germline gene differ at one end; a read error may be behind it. CDR3 sequence: CASSHGGELYF. CDR3 in DNA: TGTGCCAGTAGCCACGGGGGCGAGCTGTACTTC. The genes are TRBV6-5 and TRBJ2-7, with D perhaps TRBD1 or TRBD2 (6 bases each). The CDR3 is 11 amino acids. The germline gives CDR1 MNHEY, CDR2 SVGAGI.

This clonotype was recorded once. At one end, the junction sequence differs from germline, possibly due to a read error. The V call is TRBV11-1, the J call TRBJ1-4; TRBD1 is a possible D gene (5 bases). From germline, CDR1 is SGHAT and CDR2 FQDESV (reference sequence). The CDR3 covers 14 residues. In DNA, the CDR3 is TGTGCGAGCAGGGCCCGAGCTTCACCGGCGGAACTGTTTTTT. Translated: CASRARASPAELFF.

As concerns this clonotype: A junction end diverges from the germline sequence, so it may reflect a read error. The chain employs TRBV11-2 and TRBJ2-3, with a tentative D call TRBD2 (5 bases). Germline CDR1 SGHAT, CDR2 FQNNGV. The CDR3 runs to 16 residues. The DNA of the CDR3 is TGCGCCAGCAGCTTAGATGGGAGTGGCCGCACAGATACGCAGTATTTT. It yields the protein CASSLDGSGRTDTQYF.

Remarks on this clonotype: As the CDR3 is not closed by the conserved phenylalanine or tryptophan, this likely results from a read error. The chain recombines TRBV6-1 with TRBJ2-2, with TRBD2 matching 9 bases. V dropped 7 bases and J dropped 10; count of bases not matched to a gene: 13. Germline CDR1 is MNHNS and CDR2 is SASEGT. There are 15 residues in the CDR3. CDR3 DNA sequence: TGTGCCAGCACTTGGACTAGCGCGAGATCCGAGGAGCTGTTTATT. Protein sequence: CASTWTSARSEELFI.

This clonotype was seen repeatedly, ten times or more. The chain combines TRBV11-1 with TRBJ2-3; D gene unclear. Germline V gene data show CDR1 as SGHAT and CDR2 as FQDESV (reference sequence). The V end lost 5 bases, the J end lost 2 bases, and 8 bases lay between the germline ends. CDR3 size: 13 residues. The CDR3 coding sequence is TGTGCCAGCAGCCCGGGTCTCACAGATACGCAGTATTTT. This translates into CASSPGLTDTQYF.

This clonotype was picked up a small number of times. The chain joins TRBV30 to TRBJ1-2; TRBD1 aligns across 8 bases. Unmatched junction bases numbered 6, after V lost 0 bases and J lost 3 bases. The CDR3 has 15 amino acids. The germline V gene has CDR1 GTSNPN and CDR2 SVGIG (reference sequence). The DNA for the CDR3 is TGTGCCTGGAGTGTACAGGCAGGGGGCGACTATGGCTACACCTTC. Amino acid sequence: CAWSVQAGGDYGYTF.

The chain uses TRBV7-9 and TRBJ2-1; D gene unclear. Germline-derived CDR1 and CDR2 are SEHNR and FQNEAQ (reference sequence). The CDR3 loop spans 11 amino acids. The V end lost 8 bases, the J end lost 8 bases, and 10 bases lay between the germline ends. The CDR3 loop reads CASGTSHEQFF. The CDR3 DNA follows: TGTGCCAGCGGAACATCTCATGAGCAGTTCTTC.

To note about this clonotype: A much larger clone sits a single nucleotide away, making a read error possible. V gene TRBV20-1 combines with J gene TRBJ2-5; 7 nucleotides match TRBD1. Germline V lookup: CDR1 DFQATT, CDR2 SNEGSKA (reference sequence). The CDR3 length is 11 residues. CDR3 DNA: TGCAGAGCTCCCAGGGGGGAGACCCAGTACTTC. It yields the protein CRAPRGETQYF.

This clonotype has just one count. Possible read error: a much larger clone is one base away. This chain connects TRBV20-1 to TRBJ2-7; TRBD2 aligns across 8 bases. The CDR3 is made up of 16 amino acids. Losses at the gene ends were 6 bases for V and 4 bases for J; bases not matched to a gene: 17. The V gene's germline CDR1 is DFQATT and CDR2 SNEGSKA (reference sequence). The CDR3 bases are TGCAGTGCGACCGGGACTAACGGGAGGGCCTCGTACGAGCAGTACTTC. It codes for CSATGTNGRASYEQYF.

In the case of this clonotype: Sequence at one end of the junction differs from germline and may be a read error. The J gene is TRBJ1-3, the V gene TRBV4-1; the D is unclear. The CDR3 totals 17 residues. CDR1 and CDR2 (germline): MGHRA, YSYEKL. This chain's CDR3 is CASSQASFGSSGSTIYF. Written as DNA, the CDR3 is TGTGCCAGTAGCCAAGCGTCGTTCGGGAGCTCTGGAAGCACCATATATTTT.

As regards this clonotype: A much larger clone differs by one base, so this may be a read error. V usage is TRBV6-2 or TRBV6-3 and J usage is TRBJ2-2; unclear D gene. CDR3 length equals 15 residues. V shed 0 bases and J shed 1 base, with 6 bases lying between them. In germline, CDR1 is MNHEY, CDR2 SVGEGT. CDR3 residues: CASSYSVVNTGELFF. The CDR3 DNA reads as TGTGCCAGCAGTTACTCAGTGGTGAACACCGGGGAGCTGTTTTTT.

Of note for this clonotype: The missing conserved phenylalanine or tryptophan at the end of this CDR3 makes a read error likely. CDR3: CASSEKFRGCYNEQFL. The CDR3 DNA reads as TGCGCCAGCAGTGAGAAGTTCCGGGGATGCTACAATGAGCAGTTCCTC. This chain uses TRBV10-2 with TRBJ2-1; D possibly corresponds to TRBD2 (5 bases). Trimming shortened V by 2 bases and J by 3 bases, and 14 bases separated the two germline ends. The CDR3 loop spans 16 amino acids. The germline CDR1 and CDR2 sequences are WSHSY and SAAADI.